These T cell receptor beta chains were read from a single sample in a study of cytomegalovirus exposure and HLA in healthy donors. The protocol was immunoSEQ multiplex PCR, while the TCRdb copy is restricted to in-frame clones and leaves out a portion. The table shows approximately 77,000 clones, with around 76% occurring only once. The sample comprised PBMCs. These TCRs come from a male donor in good health and CMV-seropositive. Each CDR3 is given with its conserved first and last residue. Each record gives: V gene, J gene, CDR3 protein.

TRBV19	TRBJ2-1	CASSPRGYNEQFF
TRBV27	TRBJ1-2	CTSSSLSPTGPSGYTF
TRBV29-1	TRBJ1-3	CSVAGGRSSGNTIYF
TRBV4-1	TRBJ1-3	CASSRKGQTSGNTIYF
TRBV5-6	TRBJ2-2	CASSLTDRVGELFF
TRBV6-6	TRBJ2-3	CASSLPGTDTQYF
TRBV4-1	TRBJ1-5	CASSQATPTGNQPQHF
TRBV4-1	TRBJ1-5	CASSQERVPNQPQHF
TRBV10-3	TRBJ1-1	CAITSDMLNTEAFF
TRBV10-3	TRBJ2-7	CAISEEGYEQYF
TRBV9	TRBJ1-2	CASSVRGTGGSGYTF
TRBV19	TRBJ2-3	CASSRFQGPDTQYF
TRBV5-5	TRBJ1-2	CASSLVYRDGYTF
TRBV6-5	TRBJ2-1	CASSKGGRDGNEQFF
TRBV27	TRBJ2-7	CASSSRGRYEQYF
TRBV5-4	TRBJ1-1	CASSFPNREDMNTEAFF
TRBV7-6	TRBJ2-7	CASSLIAGVGHEQYF
TRBV7-2	TRBJ2-3	CASSPATGGDTQYF
TRBV27	TRBJ2-1	CASSSPGLYNEQFF
TRBV6-1	TRBJ2-7	CATRTGGVYEQYF
TRBV6-5	TRBJ2-2	CASSYETGHTGELFF
TRBV27	TRBJ2-7	CASSRGYESYEQYF
TRBV11-2	TRBJ2-2	CASSTDRAGTGELFF
TRBV6-6	TRBJ1-1	CASSYQTGAFF
TRBV5-6	TRBJ2-7	CASSFDRASYEQYF
TRBV28	TRBJ1-2	CASSLSIDYGYTF
TRBV27	TRBJ1-1	CASSWGQGEGEAFF
TRBV19	TRBJ1-3	CASTPGQVFSGNTIYF
TRBV6-5	TRBJ2-1	CASSYSRSPYNEQFF
TRBV4-3	TRBJ2-2	CASSQGLAANTGELFF
TRBV5-6	TRBJ2-5	CASSSRGAQETQYF
TRBV7-6	TRBJ2-2	CASSLGQGPTGTGELFF
TRBV6-5	TRBJ1-2	CASSPASHYGYTF
TRBV11-2	TRBJ2-7	CASSPNDRGYEQYF
TRBV25-1	TRBJ1-2	CASTGDRESNYGYTF
TRBV6-4	TRBJ1-5	CASRGQGYGQPQHF
TRBV28	TRBJ2-1	CASSPAGQGAKSSYNEQFF
TRBV19	TRBJ1-1	CASSIPTGWRTEAFF
TRBV30	TRBJ2-2	CAWDGSGVTGELFF
TRBV19	TRBJ2-3	CASSPSGVTTDTQYF
TRBV12-5	TRBJ2-1	CASGLSSSLYNEQFF
TRBV7-6	TRBJ2-3	CASSPSLSSGGGIVPDTQYF